These 28 T cell receptor beta chains came from one sample sequenced in a study of blood T cell repertoires in COVID-19. Method: immunoSEQ multiplex PCR; TCRdb's copy keeps in-frame clones and lacks some. The repertoire consists of under 8,500 clones, with 65% to 85% occurring once and the leading ten covering roughly a sixth. Material for sequencing was peripheral blood. These receptors were taken from a human donor with active COVID-19. The donor label of this sample is uncertain.

Notes on this clone: The germline gene is not matched at one end of the junction; a read error may be the cause. The genes are TRBV2 and TRBJ2-7; D remains unclear. CDR3 size: 13 residues. Per the germline V gene, CDR1 is SNHLY and CDR2 is FYNNEI. CDR3 bases: TGTGCCTCCCGGGTGACGGCTGAGGCTGTGTTGCACTTC. Translated, it gives CASRVTAEAVLHF.

The CDR3 loop is CASSGGPSGNTIYF. The CDR3 DNA reads as TGTGCCAGCAGTGGGGGGCCTTCTGGAAACACCATATATTTT. The chain combines TRBV6-4 with TRBJ1-3, with a weak D call TRBD1 (6 bases). Trimming cost V 4 bases and J 1 base, with 8 bases left between them. Germline CDR1 is MRHNA and CDR2 is SNTAGT. The CDR3 extends over 14 amino acids.

V gene TRBV30 combines with J gene TRBJ2-7; 8 bases are shared with TRBD1. The CDR3 totals 12 residues. The V segment lost 5 bases and the J segment 5 bases; nucleotides outside the gene matches: 5. Germline lookup yields CDR1 GTSNPN and CDR2 SVGIG (reference sequence). The CDR3 loop is CAWGQGADEQYF. The CDR3 DNA reads as TGTGCCTGGGGTCAGGGGGCTGACGAGCAGTACTTC.

The V gene is TRBV6-6, the J gene TRBJ1-1, with D possibly being TRBD1 (5 bases). Trimming cost V 5 bases and J 3 bases, with 19 bases left between them. The CDR3 has 16 amino acids. Germline CDR1 MNHNY, CDR2 SVGAGI (reference sequence). As DNA, the CDR3 is TGTGCCAGCAGTCCATTTCAAACGGGGGGGGACACTGAAGCTTTCTTT. Protein sequence: CASSPFQTGGDTEAFF.

The CDR3 reads CASSFGTPGVGTQYF. In DNA, the CDR3 is TGTGCCAGCAGCTTTGGGACTCCCGGCGTCGGGACCCAGTACTTC. The rearrangement joins TRBV5-5 to TRBJ2-5; D possibly corresponds to TRBD2 (6 bases). Per germline, CDR1 SGHKS and CDR2 YYEKEE (reference sequence). This CDR3 region has 15 residues. V shed 2 bases and J shed 7 bases, with 18 bases lying between them.

The chain recombines TRBV2 with TRBJ2-7, with 7 bases identical to TRBD2. Germline V gene lookup returns CDR1 SNHLY and CDR2 FYNNEI. This CDR3 contains 14 residues. The V segment lost 3 bases and the J segment 4 bases; nucleotides outside the gene matches: 6. CDR3 DNA: TGTGCCAGCAGTGATCGGCTAGCGGCTTACGAGCAGTACTTC. Its protein product is CASSDRLAAYEQYF.

The chain couples TRBV9 to TRBJ2-7, with TRBD2 as a possible D gene (6 bases). The V end was cut by 4 bases, the J end by 5 bases, with 13 bases between. Germline values: CDR1 SGDLS, CDR2 YYNGEE. The CDR3 is 13 residues long. CDR3 nucleotides: TGTGCCAGCAGCACGGAGGGCGCGAACGAGCAGTACTTC. Translated: CASSTEGANEQYF.

J is TRBJ1-2 and V is TRBV5-4; D gene unclear. CDR1 and CDR2 (germline): SGHNT, YYREEE (reference sequence). The CDR3 extends over 12 amino acids. The V and J ends lost 2 bases and 4 bases respectively, with 6 bases between them. CDR3 region: CASSFSRYGYTF. CDR3 in DNA: TGTGCCAGCAGCTTCTCCCGCTATGGCTACACCTTC.

This clone appeared a single time. This rearrangement joins TRBV5-5 to TRBJ2-3; no firm D call. This CDR3 is 14 amino acids long. Germline V gene sequence: CDR1 SGHKS, CDR2 YYEKEE (reference sequence). The V end lost 4 bases, the J end lost 1 base, and 10 bases lay between the germline ends. The CDR3: CASSRMGGTDTQYF. The CDR3 DNA reads as TGTGCCAGCAGCCGTATGGGCGGCACAGATACGCAGTATTTT.

The rearrangement links TRBV19 to TRBJ1-5, with D maybe TRBD1 (6 bases). Trimming shortened V by 8 bases and J by 4 bases, and 15 bases separated the two germline ends. CDR1 LNHDA and CDR2 SQIVND come from the germline V gene (reference sequence). The CDR3 is 14 amino acids. The CDR3 region is CASDRQVGNQPQHF. The DNA for the CDR3 is TGTGCCAGTGATCGACAGGTTGGGAATCAGCCCCAGCATTTT.

The gene calls are TRBV5-5 and TRBJ2-5, with 7 bases fitting TRBD2. The trim removed 0 bases at V and 7 bases at J, leaving 6 bases unmatched. This CDR3 contains 14 residues. The V gene's germline CDR1 is SGHKS and CDR2 YYEKEE (reference sequence). CDR3 sequence: CASSLAQGEGTQYF. The CDR3 DNA follows: TGTGCCAGCAGCTTGGCCCAAGGGGAGGGGACCCAGTACTTC.

The chain carries TRBV14 and TRBJ2-3; 8 nucleotides line up with TRBD2. Germline V gene sequence: CDR1 SGHDN, CDR2 FVKESK. V lost 5 bases, J lost 0 bases, and 7 bases stayed unmatched. CDR3 length: 16 amino acids. The CDR3 sequence is CASSKSGLGSTDTQYF. The CDR3 nucleotides read TGTGCCAGCAGCAAATCGGGACTAGGGAGCACAGATACGCAGTATTTT. Full variable domain (remainder filled in from reference TRBV14 and TRBJ2-3): EAGVTQFPSHSVIEKGQTVTLRCDPISGHDNLYWYRRVMGKEIKFLLHFVKESKQDESGMPNNRFLAERTGGTYSTLKVQPAELEDSGVYFCASSKSGLGSTDTQYFGPGTRLTVL.

V is TRBV6-6 and J is TRBJ1-5; no firm D call. The CDR3 is 16 amino acids. Germline lookup yields CDR1 MNHNY and CDR2 SVGAGI (reference sequence). V lost 2 bases and J lost 1, with 12 bases in between. The DNA of the CDR3 is TGTGCCAGCAGTTACAGGGAGGGCAAAAGCAATCAGCCCCAGCATTTT. Translation gives CASSYREGKSNQPQHF.

The rearrangement links TRBV30 to TRBJ2-3; 9 nucleotides agree with TRBD1. The J segment lost 4 bases and the V segment lost 6 bases, leaving 5 bases of the junction unmatched. The CDR3 contains 13 residues. Germline V gene data show CDR1 as GTSNPN and CDR2 as SVGIG (reference sequence). The CDR3 here is CACPGQGPDTQYF. The CDR3 DNA reads as TGTGCCTGCCCGGGACAGGGCCCAGATACGCAGTATTTT.

The chain couples TRBV3-1 (or the pseudogene TRBV3-2) to TRBJ2-7, with D uncertain. The CDR3 runs 11 residues. Germline assignment: CDR1 LGHDT and CDR2 YNNKEL (reference sequence). Trimming pared 3 bases from V and 3 bases from J, leaving 3 bases between. In nucleotides, the CDR3 is TGTGCCAGCAGCCATTACTACGAGCAGTACTTC. This gives the protein CASSHYYEQYF.

The chain couples TRBV27 to TRBJ2-7; a possible D gene is TRBD2 (5 bases). Germline lookup yields CDR1 MNHEY and CDR2 SMNVEV (reference sequence). The CDR3 sequence is 14 residues long. V was shortened by 5 bases and J by 5 bases, with 16 bases between the two germline ends. The CDR3 region has the DNA TGTGCCAGCAGTCCTAGGACCACCGGGGACGAGCAGTACTTC. This codes for CASSPRTTGDEQYF.

The V and J genes are TRBV29-1 and TRBJ2-5, with D maybe TRBD2 (6 bases). Trimming removed 6 bases at V and 0 bases at J, with 14 bases between. This CDR3 has 14 residues. Per germline, CDR1 SQVTM and CDR2 ANQGSEA. CDR3 DNA sequence: TGCAGCGTCGCCGCACGGGACTACCAAGAGACCCAGTACTTC. This gives the protein CSVAARDYQETQYF.

The chain carries TRBV7-2 and TRBJ2-5, with 9 nucleotides matching TRBD2. CDR1 is SGHTA and CDR2 is FQGNSA in the germline V gene. V lost 0 bases to trimming and J lost 2 bases; unmatched junction nucleotides: 4. This CDR3 has 16 amino acids. CDR3 DNA: TGTGCCAGCAGCTTAGCAGCTAGCGGGGCGCAAGAGACCCAGTACTTC. Its translation: CASSLAASGAQETQYF.

The genes are TRBV5-1 and TRBJ1-1; D unclear. The CDR3 consists of 14 residues. V lost 0 bases and J 2 bases, leaving 8 bases between the germline ends. Germline CDR1 is SGHRS and CDR2 is YFSETQ. CDR3 in DNA: TGCGCCAGCAGCTTGGGACATTCAAACACTGAAGCTTTCTTT. It yields the protein CASSLGHSNTEAFF.

The rearrangement joins TRBV16 to TRBJ2-7, with a tentative D call TRBD1 (5 bases). The CDR3 totals 15 residues. Trimming took off 4 bases at V and 6 bases at J, with 19 bases between the two ends. Germline V lookup: CDR1 KGHSY, CDR2 FQNENV. CDR3 nucleotide sequence: TGTGCCAGCAGCCCTTTAGTGGCAGGGAAAGGCGAGCAGTACTTC. Amino acids: CASSPLVAGKGEQYF.

V and J are TRBV11-2 and TRBJ1-6; tentative D call: TRBD1 (6 bases). The CDR3 contains 14 residues. Germline assignment: CDR1 SGHAT and CDR2 FQNNGV. The V and J ends lost 0 bases and 6 bases respectively, with 6 bases between them. DNA of the CDR3: TGTGCCAGCAGCTTAGACAGGGGTAATTCACCCCTCCACTTT. It yields the protein CASSLDRGNSPLHF.

The rearrangement uses TRBV5-1 and TRBJ2-3; a possible D gene is TRBD1 (5 bases). The CDR3 is made up of 15 amino acids. V gave up 4 bases and J gave up 1 base, with 13 bases separating them. In germline, CDR1 is SGHRS, CDR2 YFSETQ. The CDR3 sequence: CASSPRQGGTDTQYF. The CDR3 DNA sequence: TGCGCCAGCAGCCCCCGGCAGGGCGGCACAGATACGCAGTATTTT.

The rearrangement uses TRBV7-9 and TRBJ2-1; D ambiguous. The CDR3 sequence is 12 residues long. Between the trimmed V and J ends, which lost 1 base and 8 bases, there was a span of 6 bases. Germline CDR1 and CDR2: SEHNR and FQNEAQ (reference sequence). CDR3: CASSLDGYEQFF. The CDR3 bases are TGTGCCAGCAGCTTAGACGGGTATGAGCAGTTCTTC.

J is TRBJ1-2 and V is TRBV27; the D gene is possibly TRBD1 (5 bases). The CDR3 contains 14 residues. The V gene lost 0 bases and the J gene lost 8 bases, with 13 bases spanning the gap. CDR1 and CDR2 (germline): MNHEY, SMNVEV (reference sequence). The CDR3: CASSLSAGLEGYTF. Written as DNA, the CDR3 is TGTGCCAGCAGTTTATCGGCAGGGCTCGAAGGCTACACCTTC.

The chain couples TRBV15 to TRBJ1-5, with 9 nucleotides matching TRBD1. The junction had 5 bases not matched to a gene; V was cut back by 1 base and J by 4 bases. CDR1 and CDR2 from the germline V gene are LNHNV and YYDKDF (reference sequence). The CDR3 runs 16 residues. CDR3 loop: CATSRARDRENQPQHF. CDR3 in DNA: TGTGCCACCAGCAGAGCGAGGGACAGGGAGAATCAGCCCCAGCATTTT.

The chain recombines TRBV19 with TRBJ2-3, with TRBD1 matching over 9 bases. The CDR3 sequence is 15 residues long. With 10 bases clipped from V and 1 base from J, the junction kept 9 bases outside the gene matches. Germline V lookup: CDR1 LNHDA, CDR2 SQIVND (reference sequence). The CDR3 loop is CATYGQGNGTDTQYF. CDR3 sequence (DNA): TGTGCCACCTACGGACAGGGGAATGGCACAGATACGCAGTATTTT.

This sequence joins TRBV30 and TRBJ2-3; a possible D gene is TRBD1 (6 bases). Germline assignment: CDR1 GTSNPN and CDR2 SVGIG (reference sequence). The CDR3 length is 15 residues. V was trimmed by 3 bases and J by 2 bases, leaving 15 bases between them. Written as DNA, the CDR3 is TGTGCCTGGAGGGATGAGGACAGACTCACAGATACGCAGTATTTT. As protein: CAWRDEDRLTDTQYF.

This clone was observed a single time. The chain employs TRBV4-1 and TRBJ2-3, with a tentative D call TRBD1 (5 bases). CDR1 and CDR2 (germline): MGHRA, YSYEKL. The CDR3 totals 16 residues. Trimming stripped 0 bases from V and 5 bases from J, with 15 bases between. The DNA of the CDR3 is TGCGCCAGCAGCCAAGAAGATACAGGAATCTTAGATACGCAGTATTTT. It specifies CASSQEDTGILDTQYF.